The 12 T cell receptor beta chains reported below all come from one sample, sequenced in a study of T cells in Graves' hyperthyroidism and ophthalmopathy. There were TCR beta CDR3 regions amplified from RNA transcripts. With the HTBI primer set, the TCR CDR3 went through a first round of RT-PCR. TCRdb reprocessed the multiplex PCR reads via MiXCR and lists one record per CDR3 protein. Among 200,000 to 300,000 distinct CDR3 sequences listed, about 15% were seen once. Material for sequencing was blood. These receptors all stem from a woman aged 18 to 35 with Graves' ophthalmopathy.

In this sample, this clonotype turned up many times. The CDR3 reads CASRTISSYEQYF. In DNA form, the CDR3 reads TGTGCCAGTCGGACGATTAGCTCCTACGAGCAGTACTTC. The rearrangement uses TRBV2 and TRBJ2-7, with no clear D. Germline V gene data show CDR1 as SNHLY and CDR2 as FYNNEI. There are 13 residues in the CDR3. The V and J ends lost 9 bases and 0 bases respectively, with 12 bases between them.

This clonotype was found many times. V usage is TRBV19 and J usage is TRBJ2-3; 11 positions agree with TRBD1. The germline V gene encodes CDR1 LNHDA and CDR2 SQIVND (reference sequence). J was trimmed by 3 bases and V by 5 bases; bases with no gene match: 7. The CDR3 spans 16 residues. The CDR3 DNA reads TGTGCCAGTAGTGTCACCGGGACAGGGGGAACAGATACGCAGTATTTT. It codes for CASSVTGTGGTDTQYF.

This clonotype was seen ten or more times. Just one base apart from a much larger clone, this may be a read error. The chain joins TRBV27 to TRBJ2-7; D ambiguous. V was trimmed by 6 bases and J by 0 bases, leaving 3 bases between them. CDR1 is MNHEY and CDR2 is SMNVEV in the germline V gene (reference sequence). The CDR3 consists of 11 residues. DNA for the CDR3: TGTGCCAGCAGACACTCCTACGAGCAGTACTTC. Translation: CASRHSYEQYF.

This clonotype came up many times. The chain has TRBV24-1 and TRBJ2-3, with D perhaps matching TRBD1 or TRBD2 (7 bases each). CDR3 length: 13 amino acids. The V gene lost 9 bases and the J gene lost 4 bases, with 13 bases spanning the gap. Germline CDR1 and CDR2: KGHDR and SFDVKD. This CDR3 reads CATARGGSDTQYF. The CDR3 nucleotides read TGTGCCACCGCCAGGGGGGGGTCAGATACGCAGTATTTT.

This clonotype showed up just a few times. One base away lies a much larger clone, so this may be a sequencing read error. DNA for the CDR3: TGTGCCAGCAGCGTAAACGGGAGAAGCAAAGAGACCCAGTACTTC. Protein: CASSVNGRSKETQYF. The genes are TRBV9 and TRBJ2-5; a weak D match, TRBD2 (6 bases). The V gene lost 1 base and the J gene lost 3 bases, with 13 bases spanning the gap. Germline V gene sequence: CDR1 SGDLS, CDR2 YYNGEE. There are 15 residues in the CDR3. Complete variable domain (other parts from reference TRBV9 and TRBJ2-5): DSGVTQTPKHLITATGQRVTLRCSPRSGDLSVYWYQQSLDQGLQFLIQYYNGEERAKGNILERFSAQQFPDLHSELNLSSLELGDSALYFCASSVNGRSKETQYFGPGTRLLVL.

This clonotype was counted ten times or more. The chain uses TRBV20-1 and TRBJ2-2; 9 bases fit TRBD2. V lost 2 bases, J lost 8 bases, and 6 bases stayed unmatched. Germline assignment: CDR1 DFQATT and CDR2 SNEGSKA (reference sequence). The CDR3 runs to 14 residues. In nucleotides, the CDR3 is TGCAGTGCTAGACTAGCGGGGAGAACGGGGGAGCTGTTTTTT. Its protein product is CSARLAGRTGELFF.

The table lists this clonotype with many counts. The V and J genes are TRBV11-2 and TRBJ1-2; D is possibly TRBD1 (6 bases). V was shortened by 6 bases and J by 4 bases, with 15 bases between the two germline ends. There are 14 residues in the CDR3. Germline values: CDR1 SGHAT, CDR2 FQNNGV. This chain's CDR3 is CASRPLQGGYGYTF. DNA for the CDR3: TGTGCCAGCAGGCCTTTACAGGGCGGCTATGGCTACACCTTC.

Ten or more counts support this clonotype. The V and J genes are TRBV5-4 and TRBJ2-1, with 11 bases that match TRBD2. Per germline, CDR1 SGHNT and CDR2 YYREEE (reference sequence). Losses at the gene ends were 0 bases for V and 6 bases for J; bases not matched to a gene: 5. The CDR3 runs to 16 residues. CDR3 protein: CASSLGLAGISNEQFF. CDR3 sequence (DNA): TGTGCCAGCAGCTTGGGACTAGCGGGAATCTCCAATGAGCAGTTCTTC.

This chain connects TRBV7-9 to TRBJ2-5; D gene uncertain. Germline CDR1 SEHNR, CDR2 FQNEAQ (reference sequence). The CDR3 runs 14 residues. V lost 5 bases to trimming and J lost 3 bases, with 13 bases between them. CDR3 DNA sequence: TGTGCCAGCAGCAGTTTGACAAGGGAAGAGACCCAGTACTTC. This sequence encodes CASSSLTREETQYF. Combining the CDR3 with reference TRBV7-9 and TRBJ2-5 gives the whole variable domain DTGVSQNPRHKITKRGQNVTFRCDPISEHNRLYWYRQTLGQGPEFLTYFQNEAQLEKSRLLSDRFSAERPKGSFSTLEIQRTEQGDSAMYLCASSSLTREETQYFGPGTRLLVL.

In this sample, this clonotype turned up many times. The V gene is TRBV11-2, the J gene TRBJ2-2, with D possibly being TRBD1 (6 bases). V was pared by 6 bases and J by 4 bases, with 18 bases between. This CDR3 region has 16 residues. Per the germline V gene, CDR1 is SGHAT and CDR2 is FQNNGV. The CDR3 is CASRLNEWGLTGELFF. CDR3 sequence (DNA): TGTGCCAGCAGACTCAATGAATGGGGGCTCACCGGGGAGCTGTTTTTT.

A single count supports this clonotype. Given a much more abundant clone one base away, this may be a read error. The CDR3 DNA sequence: TGCGCCAGCAGTGGGAGCGAAACAGAGACCAAGTACTTC. Translation: CASSGSETETKYF. V usage is TRBV10-2 and J usage is TRBJ2-5; unclear D gene. CDR3 length: 13 residues. CDR1 is WSHSY, CDR2 SAAADI, per germline.

A few counts support this clonotype. V and J are TRBV29-1 and TRBJ2-2; D call uncertain. Germline V gives CDR1 SQVTM, CDR2 ANQGSEA. CDR3 size: 13 residues. V was shortened by 4 bases and J by 1 base, with 7 bases between the two germline ends. The CDR3 region is CSVALGNTGELFF. CDR3 in DNA: TGCAGCGTTGCTTTAGGGAACACCGGGGAGCTGTTTTTT.